A selection of T cell receptor beta chains follows, all from one sample in a study of STAT5B mutations in CD4+ large granular lymphocyte leukemia. Assay: immunoSEQ multiplex PCR; the TCRdb copy retains only in-frame clones and omits some. The sample records some 30,000 clones, approximately 71% being singletons. The source material was CD4+ T cells from blood buffy coats. Source of these receptors: a human donor in good health. Each CDR3 is given with its conserved first and last residue. D genes are given only for firm matches. For some rows the clone size is stated as once, few or many, or as a class when expanded; others skip it.

j_call: TRBJ1-1; clone_size: NA; d_call: NA; v_call: TRBV7-2; cdr3_nt: TGTGCCAGCAGCTTTGGCAGGAGGAACACTGAAGCTTTCTTT; cdr3_aa: CASSFGRRNTEAFF
j_call: TRBJ1-3; clone_size: NA; d_call: NA; v_call: TRBV19; cdr3_nt: TGTGCCAGTAGTATTGAGGCTGGAAACACCATATATTTT; cdr3_aa: CASSIEAGNTIYF
j_call: TRBJ1-2; clone_size: NA; d_call: NA; v_call: TRBV2; cdr3_nt: TGTGCCAGCAGTGAAAATCAAGGACCCTCCTTTGGCTACACCTTC; cdr3_aa: CASSENQGPSFGYTF
j_call: TRBJ1-1; clone_size: few; d_call: NA; v_call: TRBV2; cdr3_nt: TGTGCCAGCAGTGCACAGCCCTCCAGCAATGAAGCTTTCTTT; cdr3_aa: CASSAQPSSNEAFF
j_call: TRBJ1-6; clone_size: NA; d_call: TRBD1; v_call: TRBV28; cdr3_nt: TGTGCCAGCAGTTTCTCGGACAGGGCGAGTTCACCCCTCCACTTT; cdr3_aa: CASSFSDRASSPLHF
j_call: TRBJ1-4; clone_size: NA; d_call: TRBD1; v_call: TRBV5-4; cdr3_nt: TGTGCCAGCAGCTCAGGGACAGGGGGCGCAGCTGAAAAACTGTTTTTT; cdr3_aa: CASSSGTGGAAEKLFF
j_call: TRBJ1-2; clone_size: NA; d_call: TRBD1; v_call: TRBV5-1; cdr3_nt: TGCGCCAGCACCCTTAACCCCGGACAGGGAAGTTCTTGGGGCTACACCTTC; cdr3_aa: CASTLNPGQGSSWGYTF
j_call: TRBJ1-5; clone_size: few; d_call: NA; v_call: TRBV6-6; cdr3_nt: TGTGCCAGCAGTCAAGGTGGGGGCCGTCAGCCCCAGCATTTT; cdr3_aa: CASSQGGGRQPQHF
j_call: TRBJ1-4; clone_size: few; d_call: NA; v_call: TRBV19; cdr3_nt: TGTGCCAGTGCCCTTATGGGGGGTGGTGAAAAACTGTTTTTT; cdr3_aa: CASALMGGGEKLFF
j_call: TRBJ1-1; clone_size: NA; d_call: NA; v_call: TRBV5-1; cdr3_nt: TGCGCCAGCAGCTTGGAGGGGAGAGACACTGAAGCTTTCTTT; cdr3_aa: CASSLEGRDTEAFF
j_call: TRBJ1-2; clone_size: NA; d_call: NA; v_call: TRBV19; cdr3_nt: TGTGCCAGTAGTACCCTTGAGAAAGGGGCACCCTACACCTTC; cdr3_aa: CASSTLEKGAPYTF
j_call: TRBJ1-2; clone_size: NA; d_call: NA; v_call: TRBV19; cdr3_nt: TGTGCCAGTAGGAAAGGGGTGCAGGGTAACTATGGCTACACCTTC; cdr3_aa: CASRKGVQGNYGYTF
j_call: TRBJ1-1; clone_size: few; d_call: NA; v_call: TRBV28; cdr3_nt: TGTGCCAGCAGTTTTGGGAACGCGGTTTCTGAAGCTTTCTTT; cdr3_aa: CASSFGNAVSEAFF
j_call: TRBJ1-2; clone_size: NA; d_call: NA; v_call: TRBV5-6; cdr3_nt: TGTGCCAGCAGCTCGCAGACGTGGGGCTACACCTTC; cdr3_aa: CASSSQTWGYTF
j_call: TRBJ1-3; clone_size: NA; d_call: TRBD1; v_call: TRBV7-6; cdr3_nt: TGTGCCAGCAGCTTAGCGGGACAGGGTGACACCATATATTTT; cdr3_aa: CASSLAGQGDTIYF
j_call: TRBJ2-7; clone_size: NA; d_call: NA; v_call: TRBV21-1; cdr3_nt: TGTGCCAGCAGTTTCCCCCTCCGTACGACCTCCTACGAGCAGTACTTC; cdr3_aa: CASSFPLRTTSYEQYF
j_call: TRBJ1-3; clone_size: NA; d_call: NA; v_call: TRBV7-8; cdr3_nt: TGTGCCAGCAGCTCCCAGGGGACAATCTCTGGAAACACCATATATTTT; cdr3_aa: CASSSQGTISGNTIYF
j_call: TRBJ1-4; clone_size: NA; d_call: NA; v_call: TRBV10-3; cdr3_nt: TGTGCCATCAGTGAGTCGGGGTTCTCTAATGAAAAACTGTTTTTT; cdr3_aa: CAISESGFSNEKLFF
j_call: TRBJ1-5; clone_size: few; d_call: TRBD1; v_call: TRBV7-2; cdr3_nt: TGTGCCAGCAGCATTCGACAGGGTAGCAATCAGCCCCAGCATTTT; cdr3_aa: CASSIRQGSNQPQHF
j_call: TRBJ2-5; clone_size: few; d_call: TRBD2; v_call: TRBV29-1; cdr3_nt: TGCAGCGTTGGGGGGGGGAGTAGGGAGACCCAGTACTTC; cdr3_aa: CSVGGGSRETQYF
j_call: TRBJ2-1; clone_size: NA; d_call: TRBD2; v_call: TRBV5-4; cdr3_nt: TGTGCCAGCAGCCCAGAGCGGGACCCCTCCTACAATGAGCAGTTCTTC; cdr3_aa: CASSPERDPSYNEQFF
j_call: TRBJ2-7; clone_size: NA; d_call: NA; v_call: TRBV25-1; cdr3_nt: TGTGCCAGCAGTGCGATTCGGGGTGGTGCAGCCTACGAGCAGTACTTC; cdr3_aa: CASSAIRGGAAYEQYF
j_call: TRBJ2-5; clone_size: NA; d_call: TRBD1; v_call: TRBV5-8; cdr3_nt: TGTGCCAGCAGCTTGGGCCCCGGGACAGCCCAAGAGACCCAGTACTTC; cdr3_aa: CASSLGPGTAQETQYF
j_call: TRBJ1-2; clone_size: NA; d_call: NA; v_call: TRBV28; cdr3_nt: TGTGCCAGCAGTGACACAGTAAACTATGGCTACACCTTC; cdr3_aa: CASSDTVNYGYTF
j_call: TRBJ1-2; clone_size: NA; d_call: NA; v_call: TRBV9; cdr3_nt: TGTGCCAGCAGCGTAGACGAGAACTATGGCTACACCTTC; cdr3_aa: CASSVDENYGYTF
j_call: TRBJ1-5; clone_size: NA; d_call: NA; v_call: TRBV13; cdr3_nt: TGTGCCAGCAGCTTGGGGTGGAATCAGCCCCAGCATTTT; cdr3_aa: CASSLGWNQPQHF
j_call: TRBJ1-5; clone_size: NA; d_call: TRBD1; v_call: TRBV27; cdr3_nt: TGTGCCAGCGCGCGGGACAGGGAGGGCCTATGGGGCAATCAGCCCCAGCATTTT; cdr3_aa: CASARDREGLWGNQPQHF
j_call: TRBJ2-2; clone_size: NA; d_call: NA; v_call: TRBV11-2; cdr3_nt: TGTGCCAGCAGCTTAGAGGGCACGGGGGGCGGCACCGGGGAGCTGTTTTTT; cdr3_aa: CASSLEGTGGGTGELFF
j_call: TRBJ2-2; clone_size: NA; d_call: NA; v_call: TRBV27; cdr3_nt: TGTGCCAGCAGCTACGACCGCGGCGTCGGGGAGCTGTTTTTT; cdr3_aa: CASSYDRGVGELFF
j_call: TRBJ1-2; clone_size: NA; d_call: NA; v_call: TRBV4-3; cdr3_nt: TGCGCCAGCAGCCAAGATTTACAAGGGGCTAATGGCTACACCTTC; cdr3_aa: CASSQDLQGANGYTF
j_call: TRBJ2-2; clone_size: NA; d_call: TRBD1; v_call: TRBV5-5; cdr3_nt: TGTGCCAGCAGCCAGACAGGGGGCTTGACCGGGGAGCTGTTTTTT; cdr3_aa: CASSQTGGLTGELFF
j_call: TRBJ2-2; clone_size: NA; d_call: NA; v_call: TRBV5-1; cdr3_nt: TGCGCCAGCAGCTTCCTCAAAGGACAGCGGATCGACACCGGGGAGCTGTTTTTT; cdr3_aa: CASSFLKGQRIDTGELFF
j_call: TRBJ1-1; clone_size: NA; d_call: TRBD1; v_call: TRBV7-3; cdr3_nt: TGTGCCAGCAGCTTAATCGGGCCCTCAGCAGGGGGGAACACTGAAGCTTTCTTT; cdr3_aa: CASSLIGPSAGGNTEAFF
j_call: TRBJ2-1; clone_size: NA; d_call: TRBD2; v_call: TRBV7-3; cdr3_nt: TGTGCCAGCAGCCTGCTAGCGGGGTTTGCTTACAATGAGCAGTTCTTC; cdr3_aa: CASSLLAGFAYNEQFF
j_call: TRBJ1-1; clone_size: few; d_call: TRBD1; v_call: TRBV6-1; cdr3_nt: TGTGCCAGCAGTGGACGGACAGGACTCGACGCTTTCTTT; cdr3_aa: CASSGRTGLDAFF
j_call: TRBJ1-2; clone_size: few; d_call: NA; v_call: TRBV7-9; cdr3_nt: TGTGCCAGCAGCTTTGGAGGGGGAGCTGGCTACACCTTC; cdr3_aa: CASSFGGGAGYTF
j_call: TRBJ1-1; clone_size: NA; d_call: NA; v_call: TRBV11-3; cdr3_nt: TGTGCCAGCAGCTTACGCCCAGACACTGAAGCTTTCTTT; cdr3_aa: CASSLRPDTEAFF
j_call: TRBJ1-3; clone_size: NA; d_call: TRBD1; v_call: TRBV4-1; cdr3_nt: TGCGCCAGCAGCCAATTCGCGACAGGGGTTACTTTTGGTTCTGGAAACACCATATATTTT; cdr3_aa: CASSQFATGVTFGSGNTIYF
j_call: TRBJ1-6; clone_size: NA; d_call: TRBD1; v_call: TRBV6-5; cdr3_nt: TGTGCCAGCAGTTCGGACAGGGTGGATTCACCCCTCCACTTT; cdr3_aa: CASSSDRVDSPLHF
j_call: TRBJ1-5; clone_size: NA; d_call: NA; v_call: TRBV10-3; cdr3_nt: TGTGCCATCAGTGGGTCCACCTCAAGCAATCAGCCCCAGCATTTT; cdr3_aa: CAISGSTSSNQPQHF
j_call: TRBJ1-2; clone_size: NA; d_call: NA; v_call: TRBV10-3; cdr3_nt: TGTGCCATCAGTGACACGGGGGAAAACTATGGCTACACCTTC; cdr3_aa: CAISDTGENYGYTF
j_call: TRBJ1-4; clone_size: NA; d_call: TRBD1; v_call: TRBV27; cdr3_nt: TGTGCCAGCGGACCGGGACAGGGGGCGGGTAATGAAAAACTGTTTTTT; cdr3_aa: CASGPGQGAGNEKLFF
j_call: TRBJ1-3; clone_size: NA; d_call: NA; v_call: TRBV5-5; cdr3_nt: TGTGCCAGCAGCTTGCTCGTTCTCAGGGCAGGGCCTGGAAACACCATATATTTT; cdr3_aa: CASSLLVLRAGPGNTIYF
j_call: TRBJ2-2; clone_size: NA; d_call: NA; v_call: TRBV7-2; cdr3_nt: TGTGCCAGCAGCTTATGGACGAACACCGGGGAGCTGTTTTTT; cdr3_aa: CASSLWTNTGELFF
j_call: TRBJ2-1; clone_size: NA; d_call: NA; v_call: TRBV20-1; cdr3_nt: TGCAGTGTAGGCACGGATGAGCAGTTCTTC; cdr3_aa: CSVGTDEQFF
j_call: TRBJ2-3; clone_size: NA; d_call: TRBD2; v_call: TRBV4-2; cdr3_nt: TGTGCCAGCAGCCAAGAGCGGGGGGGCCACACAGATACGCAGTATTTT; cdr3_aa: CASSQERGGHTDTQYF
j_call: TRBJ2-7; clone_size: NA; d_call: NA; v_call: TRBV28; cdr3_nt: TGTGCCAGCAGTTTAAGGGCGGGGACTTCCTACGAGCAGTACTTC; cdr3_aa: CASSLRAGTSYEQYF
j_call: TRBJ2-5; clone_size: NA; d_call: TRBD2; v_call: TRBV15; cdr3_nt: TGTGCCACCAGCAGAGATGCAGCGGGGTTTGAGACCCAGTACTTC; cdr3_aa: CATSRDAAGFETQYF